The T cell receptor (beta chain) under discussion was sequenced for a study of blood T cell repertoires in COVID-19 (dated by TCRdb to the early 2020s). For context, the study as a whole: Samples covering the acute and convalescent phases of COVID-19 were provided by collaborators in the United States, Italy and Spain. The material from the prospective study consisted of cDNA or gDNA derived from T cells, B-cell-depleted T cells, or PBMCs. The dataset comprised deeply sampled blood TCRbeta repertoires from subjects exposed to, actively infected with, or recovered from COVID-19. A freely available public database, intended as a resource for researchers studying the immune response to SARS-CoV-2, is where the repertoires were released. The samples were drawn from the first 160 participants of the ongoing ImmuneRACE study and from 1,254 subjects provided by 6 global collaborators. The sample metadata nearly always contained a de-identified subject ID, COVID-19 status, age in years and sex. Where HLA class I and class II types were available, the types were taken from metadata supplied by the sample provider, not from assay-based typing.

Details on this clone: Its cognate antigen has yet to be identified. There are no base qualities to consult, and no much larger clone falls within one base.

TCRbeta CDR3 regions were amplified from genomic DNA using the immunoSEQ Assay, a bias-controlled multiplex PCR. Per the source publication's procedure: Nucleated cell counts per sample were estimated from amplification of reference gene primers within the assay. To quantify the absolute abundance of each unique TCRbeta CDR3 rearrangement, sequence reads were collapsed and filtered. Productive Simpson clonality was computed per sample as the square root of Simpson's diversity index over productive rearrangements. The clones in this table, taken by TCRdb from immuneACCESS, are in-frame only. Not every clone is retained; where verified, under half of the shortfall comes from an unresolved V gene, and the cause of the rest is unknown. The DNA was the basis for D and trimming; V, J and clone size are from that table. This sample comprises more than 140,000 clones, roughly 84% of them detected only once. The ten largest clones represent around 8.4% of the sample.

Whole blood was collected in K2EDTA tubes by collaborating institutions according to the institutions' own protocols. For TCRbeta analysis, collaborators shipped samples in one of three forms: frozen whole blood, isolated PBMCs, or DNA extracted from either of those sample types. Including the terminal cysteine and phenylalanine, the CDR3 comprises 16 residues. The entry retains the CDR3 DNA only, 48 bases that are in frame from base 1. The germline V gene specifies SGHAT as CDR1 and FQNNGV as CDR2. V sheds 2 bases and J sheds 1 base, leaving 15 bases between their ends. What the study reported, not specific to this receptor: The amount of clinical and demographic metadata varied by source and participant and was provided uncurated.

The TCR comes from an older woman with acute or convalescent COVID-19. Specimen: peripheral blood. The chain is assembled from TRBV11-2 and TRBJ2-7; TRBD2 is perhaps the D gene, given 7 matching bases. CDR3 sequence: CASSLSGGGSSYEQYF. At the DNA level, the sequence is TGTGCCAGCAGCTTATCAGGCGGGGGCTCTTCCTACGAGCAGTACTTC.